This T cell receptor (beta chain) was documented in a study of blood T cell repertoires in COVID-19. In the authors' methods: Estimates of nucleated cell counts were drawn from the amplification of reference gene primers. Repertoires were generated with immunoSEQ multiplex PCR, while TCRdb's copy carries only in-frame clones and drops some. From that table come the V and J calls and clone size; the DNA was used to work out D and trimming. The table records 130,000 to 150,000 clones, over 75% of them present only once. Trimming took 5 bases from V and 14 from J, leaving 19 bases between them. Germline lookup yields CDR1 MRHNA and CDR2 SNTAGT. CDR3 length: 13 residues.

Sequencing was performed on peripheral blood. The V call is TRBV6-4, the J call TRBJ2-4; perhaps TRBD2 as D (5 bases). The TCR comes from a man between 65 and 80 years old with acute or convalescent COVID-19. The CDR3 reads CASSRPQRVKKYF. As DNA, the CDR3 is TGTGCCAGCAGTAGACCTCAGAGGGTAAAAAAGTACTTC.